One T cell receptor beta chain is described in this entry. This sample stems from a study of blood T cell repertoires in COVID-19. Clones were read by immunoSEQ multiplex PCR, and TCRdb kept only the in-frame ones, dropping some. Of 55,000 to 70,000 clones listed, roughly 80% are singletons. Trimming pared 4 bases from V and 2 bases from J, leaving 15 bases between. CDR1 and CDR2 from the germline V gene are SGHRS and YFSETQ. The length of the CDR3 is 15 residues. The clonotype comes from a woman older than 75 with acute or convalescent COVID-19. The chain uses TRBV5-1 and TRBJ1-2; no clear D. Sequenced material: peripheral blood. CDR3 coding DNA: TGCGCCAGCAGCCCGGGAGAGCCAACGAACTATGGCTACACCTTC. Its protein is CASSPGEPTNYGYTF.